This T cell receptor beta chain was profiled in a study of shared clonotypes between healthy human individuals. Study in general: Each donor's CD4 naive and CD4 memory cells filled three plates apiece, CD8 naive two, and CD8 memory one. Study results and limitations: Sequencing depth was expected to affect clonotype sharing among donors.

About this clone: Its specificity is unknown.

There were only Caucasian adults among the donors, and all lived in Nashville, Tennessee. A CD45RA+ naive subset and a CD45RA-negative memory subset were split from CD4+ cells. Some clones are missing from TCRdb's copy, which holds only in-frame ones; the method was immunoSEQ multiplex PCR. The sample contains about 2 million clones, over 85% of which appear only once. Trimming removed 5 bases at V and 7 bases at J, with 9 bases between. CDR3 length equals 11 residues. CDR1 PRHDT and CDR2 FYEKMQ come from the germline V gene (reference sequence). V usage is TRBV13 and J usage is TRBJ2-7, with D perhaps TRBD2 (5 bases). This sequence was found in a man younger than 30 in good health. Sequenced material: naive CD4+ T cells sorted from blood. Described subset: CD45RA+ positively selected. The CDR3 DNA sequence: TGTGCCAGCAGCCGGTCGGGGGAGCAGTACTTC. Encoded protein: CASSRSGEQYF.